This entry concerns a single T cell receptor beta chain. V was clipped by 4 bases and J by 1 base, with 10 bases between them. The CDR3 is made up of 15 amino acids. From germline, CDR1 is SGHVS and CDR2 FQNEAQ. These data originate in a study of shared clonotypes between healthy human individuals. Study in general: Plates per donor: three CD4 naive, three CD4 memory, two CD8 naive, one CD8 memory.

In the source study's methods: ImmunoSEQ gave junction-only sequences without quality scores, so filtering differed. Repertoires were generated with immunoSEQ multiplex PCR, while TCRdb's copy carries only in-frame clones and drops some. The V and J calls and clone size were taken over from that table, and D and trimming were inferred from the DNA. The table has 2,500,000 or so clones, around nine tenths seen once. From CD4+ cells came CD45RA+ naive and CD45RA-negative memory subsets. The chain combines TRBV7-8 with TRBJ1-4; perhaps TRBD1 as D (6 bases). This sequence originates from a man between 18 and 29 years old in good health. Sequenced sample: naive CD4+ T cells sorted from blood. Subset denoted: CD45RA+ positively selected. This chain's CDR3 is CASSSTGLTNEKLFF. The CDR3 bases are TGTGCCAGCAGCTCAACAGGGCTAACTAATGAAAAACTGTTTTTT.